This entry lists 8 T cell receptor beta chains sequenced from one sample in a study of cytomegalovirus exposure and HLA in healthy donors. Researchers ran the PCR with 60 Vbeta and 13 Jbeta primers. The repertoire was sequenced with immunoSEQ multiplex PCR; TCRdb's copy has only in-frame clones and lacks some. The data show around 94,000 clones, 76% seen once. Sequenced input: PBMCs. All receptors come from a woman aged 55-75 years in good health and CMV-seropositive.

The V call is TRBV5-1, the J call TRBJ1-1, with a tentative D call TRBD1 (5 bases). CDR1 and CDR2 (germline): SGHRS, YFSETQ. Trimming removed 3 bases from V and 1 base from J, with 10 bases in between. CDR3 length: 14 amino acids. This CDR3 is CASSWGGGNTEAFF. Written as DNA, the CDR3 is TGCGCCAGCAGCTGGGGGGGAGGGAACACTGAAGCTTTCTTT.

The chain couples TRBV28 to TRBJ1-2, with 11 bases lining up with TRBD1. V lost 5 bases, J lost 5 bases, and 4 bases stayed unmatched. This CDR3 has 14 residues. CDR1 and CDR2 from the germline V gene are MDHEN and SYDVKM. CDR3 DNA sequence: TGTGCCAGCAGTAGGACAGGGGGCCCTTATGGCTACACCTTC. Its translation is CASSRTGGPYGYTF.

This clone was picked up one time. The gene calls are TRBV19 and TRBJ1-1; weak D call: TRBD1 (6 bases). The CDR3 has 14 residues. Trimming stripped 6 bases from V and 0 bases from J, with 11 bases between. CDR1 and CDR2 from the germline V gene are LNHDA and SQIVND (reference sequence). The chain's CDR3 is CASSPGHLNTEAFF. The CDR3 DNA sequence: TGTGCCAGTAGCCCGGGACACCTGAACACTGAAGCTTTCTTT.

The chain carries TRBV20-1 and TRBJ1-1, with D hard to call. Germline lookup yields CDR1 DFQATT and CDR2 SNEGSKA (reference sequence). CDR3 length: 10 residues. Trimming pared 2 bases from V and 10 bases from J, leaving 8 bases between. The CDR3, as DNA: TGCAGTGCTAGAAATAACGGAGCTTTCTTT. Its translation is CSARNNGAFF.

The CDR3 bases are TGTGCCAGTAGTTCGGGCGGGGGGTACGAGCAGTACTTC. Encoded protein: CASSSGGGYEQYF. The V and J genes are TRBV19 and TRBJ2-7, with 8 positions matching TRBD2. Germline trimming cut 5 bases from V and 4 bases from J; bases unmatched to any gene: 4. CDR1 LNHDA and CDR2 SQIVND come from the germline V gene (reference sequence). The CDR3 has 13 amino acids.

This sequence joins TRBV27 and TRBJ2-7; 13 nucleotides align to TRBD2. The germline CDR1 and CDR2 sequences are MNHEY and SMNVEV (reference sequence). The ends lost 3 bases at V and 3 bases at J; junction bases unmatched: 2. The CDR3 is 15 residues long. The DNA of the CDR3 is TGTGCCAGCAGTTTGGGGACTAGCGGGATCTACGAGCAGTACTTC. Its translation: CASSLGTSGIYEQYF.

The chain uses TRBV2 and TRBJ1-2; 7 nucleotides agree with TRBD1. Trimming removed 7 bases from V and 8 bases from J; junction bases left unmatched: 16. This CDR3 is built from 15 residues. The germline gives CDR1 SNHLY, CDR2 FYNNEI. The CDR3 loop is CASMTGQVLLEGYTF. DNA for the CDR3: TGTGCCAGCATGACCGGACAGGTCCTATTGGAGGGCTACACCTTC.

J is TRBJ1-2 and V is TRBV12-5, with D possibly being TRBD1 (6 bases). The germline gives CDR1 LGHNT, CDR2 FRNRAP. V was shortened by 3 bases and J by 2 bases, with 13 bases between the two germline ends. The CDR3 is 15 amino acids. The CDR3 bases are TGTGCTAGTGGTTTTTATCCAGGGGCCAACTATGGCTACACCTTC. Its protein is CASGFYPGANYGYTF.